The clone carrying this T cell receptor beta chain was counted between two and nine times. What it binds is unknown. Naive CD4+ cells were CD45RA-selected; the remaining cells were memory. For every subset, genomic DNA was evenly distributed across several immunoSEQ plates. Assay used: immunoSEQ multiplex PCR; TCRdb lists only in-frame clones, some missing. Of around 350,000 clones listed, less than 75% were seen once; the top ten hold less than 11%. The data were taken from a study of shared clonotypes between healthy human individuals. Overall study findings and caveats: Relative to their counterparts shared across all four donors, non-shared clonotypes exhibited diminished generation probabilities. Tissues were not sampled, only blood, and their repertoires likely differ.

The germline CDR1 and CDR2 sequences are MDHEN and SYDVKM. The CDR3 runs to 17 residues. V lost 5 bases and J lost 0, with 14 bases in between. The source is a man under 40 in good health. The J gene is TRBJ2-6, the V gene TRBV28; TRBD1 might be the D (6 bases). The sequencing input was memory CD4+ T cells sorted from blood. As for subset: CD45RA-negative fraction. The CDR3 region is CASSPTTGRSGANVLTF. The CDR3 nucleotides read TGTGCCAGCAGTCCCACCACAGGGCGCTCTGGGGCCAACGTCCTGACTTTC.